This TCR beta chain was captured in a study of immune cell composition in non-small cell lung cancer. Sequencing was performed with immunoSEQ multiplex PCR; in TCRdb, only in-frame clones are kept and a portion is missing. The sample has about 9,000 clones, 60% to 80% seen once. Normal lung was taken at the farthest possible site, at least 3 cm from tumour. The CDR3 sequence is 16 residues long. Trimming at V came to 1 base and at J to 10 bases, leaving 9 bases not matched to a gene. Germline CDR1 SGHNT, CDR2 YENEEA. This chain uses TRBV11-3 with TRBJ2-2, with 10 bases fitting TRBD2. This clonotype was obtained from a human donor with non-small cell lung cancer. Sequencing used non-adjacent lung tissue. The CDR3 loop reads CASSLGLAGVRSELFF. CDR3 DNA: TGTGCCAGCAGCTTAGGCCTAGCGGGGGTTAGGTCGGAGCTGTTTTTT.